This T cell receptor beta chain was captured in a study of Graves' ophthalmopathy and Graves' hyperthyroidism. About the research overall: A follow-up of 18 months without ophthalmopathy meant that hyperthyroidism was stable.

Study observations and caveats: Cross-validated, the 13-signature model showed 87.88%/81.08% sensitivity/specificity, and 80%/75% in the test set. In predicting ophthalmopathy progression, the model reached 70.59% sensitivity and under 85% specificity.

TCR beta CDR3 regions were amplified from RNA transcripts. Scientists carried out first-round RT-PCR using HTBI primers and then a second-round multiplex PCR. A single record per CDR3 protein comes from TCRdb applying MiXCR to the multiplex PCR reads. The table has more than 1,000,000 distinct CDR3 sequences, 35% to 40% seen once. The sample holds many counts of this clonotype. Its antigen is currently unknown. The receptor's source is an adult man with Graves' hyperthyroidism. The specimen was peripheral blood or thyroid tissue (not recorded which).

Here the CDR3 reads CASSLSAGTYEQYF. The CDR3 DNA is TGTGCCAGCAGTTTATCCGCAGGGACATACGAGCAGTACTTC. The V call is TRBV12-3 or TRBV12-4, the J call TRBJ2-7; D is perhaps TRBD1 (6 bases). The germline V and J ends were trimmed by 2 bases and 4 bases, with 12 bases remaining between them. This CDR3 contains 14 residues.